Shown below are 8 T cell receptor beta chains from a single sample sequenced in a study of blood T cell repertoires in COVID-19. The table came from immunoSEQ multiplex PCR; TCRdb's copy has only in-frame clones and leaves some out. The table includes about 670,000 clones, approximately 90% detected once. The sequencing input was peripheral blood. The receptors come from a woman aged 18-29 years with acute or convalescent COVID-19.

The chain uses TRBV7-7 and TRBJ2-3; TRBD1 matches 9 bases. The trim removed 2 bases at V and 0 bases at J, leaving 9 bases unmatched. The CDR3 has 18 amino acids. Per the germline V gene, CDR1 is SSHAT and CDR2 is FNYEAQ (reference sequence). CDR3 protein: CASSLITYGTGSTDTQYF. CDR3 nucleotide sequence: TGTGCCAGCAGCTTAATTACATACGGGACAGGGAGCACAGATACGCAGTATTTT.

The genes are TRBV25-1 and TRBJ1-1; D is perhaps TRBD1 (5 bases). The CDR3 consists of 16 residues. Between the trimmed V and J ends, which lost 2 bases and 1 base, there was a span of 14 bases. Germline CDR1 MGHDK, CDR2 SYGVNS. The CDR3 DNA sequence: TGTGCCAGCAGTGAAGGGGCAACCGCTGGGAACACTGAAGCTTTCTTT. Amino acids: CASSEGATAGNTEAFF.

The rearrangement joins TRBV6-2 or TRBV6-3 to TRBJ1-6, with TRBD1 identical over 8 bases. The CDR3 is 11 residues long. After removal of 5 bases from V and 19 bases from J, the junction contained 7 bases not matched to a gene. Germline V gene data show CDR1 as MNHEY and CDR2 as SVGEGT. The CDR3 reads CASSTGGGLHF. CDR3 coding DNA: TGTGCCAGCAGTACAGGGGGGGGCCTTCACTTT.

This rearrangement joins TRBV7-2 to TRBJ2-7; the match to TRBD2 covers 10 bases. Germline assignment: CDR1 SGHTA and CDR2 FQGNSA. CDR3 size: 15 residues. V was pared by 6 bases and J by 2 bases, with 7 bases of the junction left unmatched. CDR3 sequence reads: CASSRSGGEAYEQYF. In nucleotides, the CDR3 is TGTGCCAGCAGTCGCAGCGGGGGGGAGGCCTACGAGCAGTACTTC.

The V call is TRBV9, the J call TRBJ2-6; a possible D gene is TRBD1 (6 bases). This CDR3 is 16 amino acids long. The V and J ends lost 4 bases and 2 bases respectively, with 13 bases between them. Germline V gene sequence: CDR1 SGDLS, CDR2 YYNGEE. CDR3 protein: CASSTPNRAGANVLTF. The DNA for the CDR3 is TGTGCCAGCAGCACCCCGAACAGGGCTGGGGCCAACGTCCTGACTTTC.

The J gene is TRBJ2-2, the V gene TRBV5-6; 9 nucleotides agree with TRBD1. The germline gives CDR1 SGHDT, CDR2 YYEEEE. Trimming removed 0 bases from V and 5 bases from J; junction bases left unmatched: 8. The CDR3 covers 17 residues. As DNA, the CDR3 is TGTGCCAGCAGCTTGGGAGACAGGGGGTCTAGGACCGGGGAGCTGTTTTTT. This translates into CASSLGDRGSRTGELFF.

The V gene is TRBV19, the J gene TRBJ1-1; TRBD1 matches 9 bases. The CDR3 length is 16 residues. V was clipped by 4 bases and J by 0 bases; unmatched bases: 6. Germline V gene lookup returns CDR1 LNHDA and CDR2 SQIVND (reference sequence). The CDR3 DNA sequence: TGTGCCAGTAGTAAACAGGGGGCAGGCATGAACACTGAAGCTTTCTTT. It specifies CASSKQGAGMNTEAFF.

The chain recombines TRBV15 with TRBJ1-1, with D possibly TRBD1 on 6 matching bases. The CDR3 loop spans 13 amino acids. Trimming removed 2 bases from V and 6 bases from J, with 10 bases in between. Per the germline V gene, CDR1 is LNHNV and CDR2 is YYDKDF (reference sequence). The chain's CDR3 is CATSRLQGAEAFF. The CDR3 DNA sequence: TGTGCCACCAGCAGATTACAGGGAGCTGAAGCTTTCTTT.